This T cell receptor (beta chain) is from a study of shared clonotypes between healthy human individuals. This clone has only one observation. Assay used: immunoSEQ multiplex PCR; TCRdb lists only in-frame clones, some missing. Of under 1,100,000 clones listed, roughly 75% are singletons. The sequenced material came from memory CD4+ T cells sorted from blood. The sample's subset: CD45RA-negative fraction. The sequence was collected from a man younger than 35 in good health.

CDR3 DNA: TGCGCCAGCAGCCAACCCCCAGCCTACGAGCAGTACTTC. Protein product: CASSQPPAYEQYF. The chain carries TRBV4-1 and TRBJ2-7; D call uncertain. The CDR3 sequence is 13 residues long. Germline V gives CDR1 MGHRA, CDR2 YSYEKL. V dropped 2 bases and J dropped 2 bases, with 7 bases sitting between them.